A selection of T cell receptor beta chains follows, all from one sample in a study of breast tumors, draining lymph nodes, adjacent tissues. One entry per CDR3 protein results from TCRdb running MiXCR on the multiplex PCR reads. The table shows roughly 20,000 distinct CDR3 sequences, with roughly 30% occurring only once. The sample comprised breast tumor tissue. These receptors were collected from a female donor with breast cancer. Some clones in this sample may be carry-over from other donors' samples. The CDR3 runs from the conserved cysteine through the conserved F or W. D genes are given only for firm matches. Clone sizes are given selectively: once, few, many, or a class where the clone is expanded.

v_call	d_call	j_call	clone_size	cdr3_aa	cdr3_nt
TRBV11-1	TRBD2	TRBJ2-1	many	CASSFRLAGAGEQFF	TGTGCCAGCAGCTTTAGACTAGCGGGAGCTGGTGAGCAGTTCTTC
TRBV20-1	-	TRBJ2-5	-	CSARTVPWERGETQYF	TGCAGTGCTAGGACAGTCCCTTGGGAGAGAGGAGAGACCCAGTACTTC
TRBV5-1	-	TRBJ2-1	-	CASSSSGYNEQFF	TGCGCCAGCAGCTCAAGCGGCTACAATGAGCAGTTCTTC
TRBV7-9	-	TRBJ2-4	many	CASSPTHSKDKNIQYF	TGTGCCAGCAGCCCCACCCACAGTAAGGACAAAAACATTCAGTACTTC
TRBV28	-	TRBJ1-6	medium-sized	CASSLDGNSPLHF	TGTGCCAGCAGTTTAGACGGGAATTCACCCCTCCACTTT
TRBV5-4	-	TRBJ1-5	medium-sized	CASSLGGSNQPQHF	TGTGCCAGCAGCTTGGGTGGTAGCAATCAGCCCCAGCATTTT
TRBV4-3	-	TRBJ2-3	many	CASSQNRADTQYF	TGCGCCAGCAGCCAAAACAGGGCGGATACGCAGTATTTT
TRBV20-1	-	TRBJ2-7	-	CSARSQGWYEQYF	TGCAGTGCTAGGAGCCAGGGATGGTACGAGCAGTACTTC
TRBV24-1	TRBD2	TRBJ2-1	many	CATSQLAGAADEQFF	TGTGCCACCAGTCAACTAGCGGGGGCAGCGGATGAGCAGTTCTTC
TRBV20-1	TRBD1	TRBJ2-5	many	CSAFGQGGETQYF	TGCAGTGCCTTCGGACAGGGTGGGGAGACCCAGTACTTC
TRBV6-6	-	TRBJ1-1	-	CASRGGTQGTEAFF	TGTGCCTCTAGGGGGGGCACCCAAGGGACTGAAGCTTTCTTT
TRBV19	-	TRBJ2-7	many	CASRTGPASSYEQYF	TGTGCCAGTAGGACGGGACCAGCCAGCTCCTACGAGCAGTACTTC
TRBV28	-	TRBJ2-1	many	CASSLLQGPDGGDEQFF	TGTGCCAGCAGTTTGTTACAGGGCCCGGATGGCGGGGATGAGCAGTTCTTC
TRBV5-4	TRBD1	TRBJ1-1	few	CASSPMAGGGNTEAFF	TGTGCCAGCAGCCCTATGGCAGGGGGCGGCAACACTGAAGCTTTCTTT
TRBV7-9	-	TRBJ2-7	-	CASSSESDLYEQYF	TGTGCCAGCAGCTCTGAATCGGACCTCTACGAGCAGTACTTC
TRBV5-1	-	TRBJ1-2	many	CASDGRRGGYTF	TGCGCCAGTGACGGCCGGAGGGGGGGCTACACCTTC
TRBV4-1	TRBD2	TRBJ2-7	many	CASSQDWGGTSIYEQYF	TGCGCCAGCAGCCAAGATTGGGGGGGGACTTCCATATACGAGCAGTACTTC
TRBV9	TRBD1	TRBJ2-5	many	CASSSHWTGAETQYF	TGTGCCAGCAGCTCCCATTGGACAGGGGCGGAGACCCAGTACTTC
TRBV20-1	-	TRBJ2-6	many	CSAIEGSGANVLTF	TGCAGTGCTATTGAGGGAAGTGGGGCCAACGTCCTGACTTTC
TRBV5-1	-	TRBJ2-7	medium-sized	CASSSGLDEQYF	TGCGCCAGCAGCTCTGGCCTCGACGAGCAGTACTTC
TRBV5-1	-	TRBJ2-7	many	CASGSGLDEQYF	TGCGCCAGCGGATCAGGGTTAGACGAGCAGTACTTC
TRBV7-2	-	TRBJ2-5	many	CASSFAGGETQYF	TGTGCCAGCAGCTTCGCAGGGGGGGAGACCCAGTACTTC
TRBV6-2/TRBV6-3	TRBD2	TRBJ2-7	many	CASSYSPGPAGGYEQYF	TGTGCCAGCAGTTACTCCCCCGGCCCAGCGGGAGGTTACGAGCAGTACTTC
TRBV29-1	TRBD1	TRBJ2-1	-	CSVEPPDRNNYNEQFF	TGCAGCGTTGAACCGCCGGACAGGAACAACTACAATGAGCAGTTCTTC
TRBV29-1	-	TRBJ2-5	many	CSVEAQETQYF	TGCAGCGTTGAGGCGCAAGAGACCCAGTACTTC
TRBV20-1	-	TRBJ2-7	many	CSAAMTGSYEQYF	TGCAGTGCTGCGATGACAGGCTCCTACGAGCAGTACTTC
TRBV20-1	TRBD1	TRBJ2-7	medium-sized	CSLDRGLTYEQYF	TGCAGTCTAGACAGGGGCCTAACCTACGAGCAGTACTTC
TRBV12-3/TRBV12-4	TRBD2	TRBJ2-7	many	CASSPSGLAGSYEQYF	TGTGCCAGCAGCCCTTCGGGACTAGCGGGATCCTACGAGCAGTACTTC
TRBV7-2	TRBD2	TRBJ2-7	-	CASPLEVAGSSYEQHF	TGTGCCAGCCCCTTAGAGGTAGCGGGGAGCTCCTACGAGCAGCACTTC
TRBV19	-	TRBJ1-6	-	CASNQGQGSSPLHF	TGTGCCAGTAACCAGGGGCAGGGTAGCTCACCCCTCCACTTT
TRBV5-1	-	TRBJ2-7	many	CASSLAVAGKEQYF	TGCGCCAGCAGCTTGGCCGTGGCAGGGAAAGAGCAGTACTTC
TRBV12-3/TRBV12-4	TRBD2	TRBJ2-1	medium-sized	CASSLTTSGRHNEQFF	TGTGCCAGCAGCCTAACGACTAGCGGGAGGCACAATGAGCAGTTCTTC
TRBV29-1	TRBD1	TRBJ2-7	many	CSVGTGGEQYF	TGCAGCGTTGGGACAGGGGGCGAGCAGTACTTC
TRBV6-2/TRBV6-3	-	TRBJ2-7	many	CASSYKYEQYF	TGCGCCAGCAGTTATAAGTACGAGCAGTACTTC
TRBV7-8	-	TRBJ2-7	-	CASSLAQGYEQYF	TGTGCCAGCAGCTTAGCACAGGGCTACGAGCAGTACTTC
TRBV2	TRBD1	TRBJ1-2	once	CASSGTGSYGYTF	TGTGCCAGCAGCGGGACAGGTTCCTATGGCTACACCTTC
TRBV19	TRBD1	TRBJ1-5	-	CASTDRGSDQPQHF	TGTGCCAGTACAGACAGGGGGTCTGATCAGCCCCAGCATTTT
TRBV6-2/TRBV6-3	TRBD1	TRBJ2-1	many	CASTPDRVSSNEQFF	TGTGCCAGCACCCCCGACAGGGTGAGCAGCAATGAGCAGTTCTTC
TRBV19	-	TRBJ2-1	many	CASSPPDTSYNEQFF	TGTGCCAGTAGTCCCCCAGACACGAGCTACAATGAGCAGTTCTTC
TRBV2	-	TRBJ1-3	-	CASSAGGGNTIYF	TGTGCCAGCAGTGCCGGAGGTGGAAACACCATATATTTT